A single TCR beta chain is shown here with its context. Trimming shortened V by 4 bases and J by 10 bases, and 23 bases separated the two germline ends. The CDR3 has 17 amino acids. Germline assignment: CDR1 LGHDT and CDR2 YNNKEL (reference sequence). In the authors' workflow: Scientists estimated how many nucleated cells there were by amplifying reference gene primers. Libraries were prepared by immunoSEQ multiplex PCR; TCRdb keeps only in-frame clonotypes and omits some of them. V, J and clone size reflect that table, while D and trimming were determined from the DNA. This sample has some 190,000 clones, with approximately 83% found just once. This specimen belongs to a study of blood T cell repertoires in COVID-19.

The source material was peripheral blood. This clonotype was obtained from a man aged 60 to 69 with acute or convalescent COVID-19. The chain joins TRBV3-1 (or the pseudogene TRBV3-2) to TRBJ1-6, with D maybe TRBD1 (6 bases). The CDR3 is CASSLSSGRGRRSPLHF. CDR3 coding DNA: TGTGCCAGCAGCCTTTCAAGTGGCAGGGGCAGGCGGTCACCCCTCCACTTT.